The rows below give T cell receptor beta chains drawn from one sample of a study of CD8+ T cells in alopecia areata. Clones were sequenced by immunoSEQ multiplex PCR, and TCRdb holds only the in-frame ones, with some missing. The sample carries about 270,000 clones, 60% recorded once. Sequenced here: CD4+ T cells sorted from blood, sampled around week 53, from a patient treated with tofacitinib. The source of these receptors is a human donor with alopecia areata. Both conserved end residues are part of each CDR3. A D gene is named only where the DNA matches it firmly. For some rows the clone size is stated as once, few or many, or as a class when expanded; others skip it.

TRBV4-2	NA	13	TRBJ1-1	NA	CASSQDEGGVAFF	TGTGCCAGCAGCCAAGACGAGGGAGGGGTAGCTTTCTTT
TRBV4-1	NA	15	TRBJ2-2	NA	CASSQETYSTGELFF	TGCGCCAGCAGCCAAGAGACTTACAGCACCGGGGAGCTGTTTTTT
TRBV6-5	NA	14	TRBJ2-3	few	CASSGRWGTDTQYF	TGTGCCAGCAGTGGCCGCTGGGGTACAGATACGCAGTATTTT
TRBV30	TRBD1	13	TRBJ1-1	NA	CAWTRQGKTEAFF	TGTGCCTGGACCAGACAGGGTAAGACTGAAGCTTTCTTT
TRBV7-2	TRBD1	13	TRBJ2-7	NA	CASSLGTGYEQYF	TGTGCCAGCAGCTTAGGGACAGGCTACGAGCAGTACTTC
TRBV6-5	TRBD1	15	TRBJ1-5	NA	CASRDLQGAHQPQHF	TGTGCCAGCAGGGATCTTCAGGGGGCTCATCAGCCCCAGCATTTT
TRBV30	TRBD1	11	TRBJ1-2	NA	CAWSLQGASTF	TGTGCCTGGAGTTTACAGGGGGCGAGCACCTTC
TRBV5-6	TRBD1	14	TRBJ2-5	NA	CASSWQGARETQYF	TGTGCCAGCAGCTGGCAGGGGGCTCGAGAGACCCAGTACTTC
TRBV2	NA	11	TRBJ2-7	NA	CASLDSYEQYF	TGTGCCAGCCTAGACAGCTACGAGCAGTACTTC
TRBV30	TRBD1	14	TRBJ1-6	NA	CAWVDRGGSSPLHF	TGTGCCTGGGTCGACAGGGGGGGAAGTTCACCCCTCCACTTT
TRBV4-2	TRBD2	17	TRBJ2-7	NA	CASSPHPRTSGGYEQYF	TGTGCCAGCAGCCCTCACCCTAGGACTAGCGGGGGGTACGAGCAGTACTTC
TRBV5-1	NA	14	TRBJ2-5	NA	CASSFLKGQETQYF	TGCGCCAGCAGCTTTCTCAAGGGGCAAGAGACCCAGTACTTC
TRBV30	NA	14	TRBJ1-1	NA	CAWSAYRVQIEAFF	TGTGCCTGGAGTGCATACAGGGTTCAAATAGAAGCTTTCTTT
TRBV29-1	NA	14	TRBJ1-1	few	CSVKMRLQNTEAFF	TGCAGCGTTAAGATGAGACTCCAGAACACTGAAGCTTTCTTT
TRBV15	NA	14	TRBJ1-5	NA	CATSGGGSVQPQHF	TGTGCCACCAGCGGAGGAGGGTCGGTTCAGCCCCAGCATTTT
TRBV29-1	NA	13	TRBJ1-4	NA	CSVYGARGEKLFF	TGCAGCGTATACGGGGCAAGGGGTGAAAAACTGTTTTTT
TRBV5-1	NA	13	TRBJ2-5	NA	CASSVRRVETQYF	TGCGCCAGCAGCGTCAGGCGTGTGGAGACCCAGTACTTC
TRBV7-9	NA	14	TRBJ1-2	NA	CASSRPGQFYGYTF	TGTGCCAGCAGTCGGCCGGGACAATTCTATGGCTACACCTTC
TRBV2	TRBD1	16	TRBJ1-2	NA	CASKAPSGTANYGYTF	TGTGCCAGCAAGGCTCCGAGCGGGACAGCTAACTATGGCTACACCTTC
TRBV28	NA	14	TRBJ1-5	NA	CASKSTLSNQPQHF	TGTGCCAGCAAGAGTACCCTTAGCAATCAGCCCCAGCATTTT
TRBV11-1	NA	14	TRBJ2-2	NA	CASSSRDRTGELFF	TGTGCCAGCAGCTCGAGAGACCGCACCGGGGAGCTGTTTTTT
TRBV6-1	NA	14	TRBJ1-5	NA	CASSGLTSEQPQHF	TGTGCCAGCAGTGGCTTAACATCTGAACAGCCCCAGCATTTT
TRBV7-8	NA	13	TRBJ2-1	once	CASSFNTDNEQFF	TGTGCCAGCAGCTTTAATACGGACAATGAGCAGTTCTTC
TRBV7-9	NA	18	TRBJ2-3	NA	CASSPWGRTSSPTDTQYF	TGTGCCAGCAGCCCGTGGGGGAGGACATCTTCCCCCACAGATACGCAGTATTTT
TRBV19	NA	14	TRBJ2-2	few	CASSKVANTGELFF	TGTGCCAGTAGTAAGGTCGCGAACACCGGGGAGCTGTTTTTT
TRBV25-1	TRBD1	15	TRBJ2-7	NA	CASSDPTGGSYEQYF	TGTGCCAGCAGTGATCCTACAGGGGGCTCCTACGAGCAGTACTTC
TRBV10-3	NA	13	TRBJ2-7	NA	CAISESRNYEQYF	TGTGCCATCAGTGAGTCGAGGAACTACGAGCAGTACTTC
TRBV29-1	NA	14	TRBJ1-1	once	CSVEPGAGTTEAFF	TGCAGCGTTGAGCCGGGCGCAGGGACGACTGAAGCTTTCTTT
TRBV29-1	NA	14	TRBJ2-2	NA	CSVTPVKNTGELFF	TGCAGCGTAACCCCGGTGAAGAACACCGGGGAGCTGTTTTTT
TRBV15	NA	14	TRBJ1-5	NA	CATSRRPADQPQHF	TGTGCCACCAGCAGACGACCGGCCGATCAGCCCCAGCATTTT
TRBV18	NA	14	TRBJ2-7	NA	CASSPPSRPYEQYF	TGTGCCAGCTCACCACCGAGCCGGCCCTACGAGCAGTACTTC
TRBV29-1	TRBD2	14	TRBJ2-3	NA	CSVDLAASTDTQYF	TGCAGCGTTGACCTAGCGGCTAGCACAGATACGCAGTATTTT
TRBV14	TRBD2	15	TRBJ2-5	few	CASSQVLAGPRTQYF	TGTGCCAGCAGCCAAGTACTAGCGGGACCTCGGACCCAGTACTTC
TRBV7-2	NA	15	TRBJ1-5	NA	CASSLGEHSNQPQHF	TGTGCCAGCAGCTTAGGAGAACATAGCAATCAGCCCCAGCATTTT
TRBV29-1	NA	16	TRBJ2-5	few	CSVSINSWTGPGTQYF	TGCAGCGTCTCCATCAATTCCTGGACCGGGCCTGGGACCCAGTACTTC
TRBV29-1	NA	12	TRBJ2-5	NA	CSVDEGSETQYF	TGCAGCGTTGATGAGGGGTCCGAGACCCAGTACTTC
TRBV30	NA	13	TRBJ1-1	NA	CAWSVYPPGSAFF	TGTGCCTGGAGTGTGTATCCCCCGGGGTCAGCTTTCTTT
TRBV29-1	TRBD2	15	TRBJ2-3	NA	CSVETSGTYTDTQYF	TGCAGCGTTGAAACTAGCGGGACCTACACAGATACGCAGTATTTT
TRBV19	NA	13	TRBJ2-7	few	CASSISTRAAQYF	TGTGCCAGTAGTATATCGACCAGGGCAGCGCAGTACTTC
TRBV9	TRBD2	15	TRBJ2-5	NA	CASSANLAAKETQYF	TGTGCCAGCAGCGCGAACCTAGCGGCTAAAGAGACCCAGTACTTC
TRBV7-2	NA	14	TRBJ2-5	NA	CASSLAAWGETQYF	TGTGCCAGCAGCCTGGCGGCCTGGGGGGAGACCCAGTACTTC
TRBV10-3	NA	14	TRBJ2-5	once	CAISENRDVETQYF	TGTGCCATCAGTGAGAACCGGGACGTTGAGACCCAGTACTTC
TRBV30	NA	14	TRBJ2-7	NA	CAWSVQAGDNGQYF	TGTGCCTGGAGTGTACAGGCGGGGGACAACGGGCAGTACTTC
TRBV7-8	NA	15	TRBJ2-6	NA	CASSYGQSGANVLTF	TGTGCCAGCAGCTACGGACAATCTGGGGCCAACGTCCTGACTTTC
TRBV29-1	TRBD1	13	TRBJ1-4	NA	CSVGRDRNEKLFF	TGCAGCGTTGGCAGGGACAGGAATGAAAAACTGTTTTTT
TRBV30	NA	14	TRBJ2-7	NA	CAWSQGFTAYEQYF	TGTGCCTGGAGCCAGGGATTCACAGCCTACGAGCAGTACTTC
TRBV27	NA	14	TRBJ2-7	NA	CASSLVPGAYEQYF	TGTGCCAGCAGTTTAGTCCCAGGGGCCTACGAGCAGTACTTC
TRBV5-1	TRBD2	17	TRBJ2-3	NA	CASSPRTSGGPTDTQYF	TGCGCCAGCAGCCCGAGGACTAGCGGGGGCCCCACAGATACGCAGTATTTT
TRBV5-1	TRBD1	14	TRBJ2-3	NA	CASGSTGTTDTQYF	TGCGCCAGCGGGTCGACAGGGACCACAGATACGCAGTATTTT
TRBV5-6	NA	16	TRBJ1-5	NA	CASSIQGLTRNQPQHF	TGTGCCAGCAGCATACAGGGCCTGACTCGGAATCAGCCCCAGCATTTT
TRBV15	TRBD1	15	TRBJ2-7	NA	CATSRDRDRGYEQYF	TGTGCCACCAGCAGAGATCGGGACAGGGGCTACGAGCAGTACTTC
TRBV2	NA	15	TRBJ2-7	few	CASSQNGGEGYEQYF	TGTGCCAGCAGTCAAAACGGGGGAGAGGGCTACGAGCAGTACTTC
TRBV18	NA	12	TRBJ2-7	few	CASSSTSYEQYF	TGTGCCAGCTCATCGACAAGCTACGAGCAGTACTTC
TRBV2	TRBD1	14	TRBJ1-5	NA	CASSGQVYNQPQHF	TGTGCCAGCTCGGGACAGGTCTACAATCAGCCCCAGCATTTT